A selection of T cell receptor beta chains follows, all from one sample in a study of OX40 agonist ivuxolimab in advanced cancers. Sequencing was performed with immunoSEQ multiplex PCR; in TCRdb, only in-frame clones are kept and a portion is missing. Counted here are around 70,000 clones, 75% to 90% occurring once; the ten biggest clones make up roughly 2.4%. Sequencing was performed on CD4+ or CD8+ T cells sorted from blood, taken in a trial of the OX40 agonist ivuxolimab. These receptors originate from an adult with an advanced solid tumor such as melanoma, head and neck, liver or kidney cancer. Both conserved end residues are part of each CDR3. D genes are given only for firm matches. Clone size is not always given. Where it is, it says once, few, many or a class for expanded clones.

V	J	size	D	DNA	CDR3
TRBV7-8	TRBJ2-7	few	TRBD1	TGTGCCAGCAGCGGTCCGGGACAGGGACCCCTCGAGCAGTACTTC	CASSGPGQGPLEQYF
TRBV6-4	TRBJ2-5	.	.	TGTGCCAGCAGTGAAAACGACAGGCAAGAGACCCAGTACTTC	CASSENDRQETQYF
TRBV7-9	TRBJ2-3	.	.	TGTGCCAGCAGCCATTCACGACAGGATACTACAGATACGCAGTATTTT	CASSHSRQDTTDTQYF
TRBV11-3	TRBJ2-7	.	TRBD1	TGTGCCAGCAGCCTGATGACAGGGGGCGAAGTGTACGAGCAGTACTTC	CASSLMTGGEVYEQYF
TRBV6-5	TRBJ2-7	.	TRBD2	TGTGCCAGCAGTCGGACTAGCGGGACAGCCTACGAGCAGTACTTC	CASSRTSGTAYEQYF
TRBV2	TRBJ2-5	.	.	TGTGCCAGCAGTCGGGGTCCGGAAACAGAAGAGACCCAGTACTTC	CASSRGPETEETQYF
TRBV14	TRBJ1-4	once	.	TGTGCCAGCAGCGTACAGGGTTTTGAAAAACTGTTTTTT	CASSVQGFEKLFF
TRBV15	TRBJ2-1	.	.	TGTGCCACCAGCAGAGGTTCAAACTCCTACAATGAGCAGTTCTTC	CATSRGSNSYNEQFF
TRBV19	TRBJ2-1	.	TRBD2	TGTGCCAGTAGTACGACGGGACTAGCGGGAGGGAGCTCCTACAATGAGCAGTTCTTC	CASSTTGLAGGSSYNEQFF
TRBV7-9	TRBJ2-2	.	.	TGTGCCAGCAGCTTCGGGACTTCCAGTGAGGGGGAGCTGTTTTTT	CASSFGTSSEGELFF
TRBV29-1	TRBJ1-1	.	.	TGCAGCGGAGGGTCTTGGAGTAACACTGAAGCTTTCTTT	CSGGSWSNTEAFF
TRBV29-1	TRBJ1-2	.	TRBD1	TGCAGCGCTGGACAGGGGTCCGGCTACACCTTC	CSAGQGSGYTF
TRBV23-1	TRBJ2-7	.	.	TGCGCCAGCAGTCAATCATCCGTTGGCTCCTACGAGCAGTACTTC	CASSQSSVGSYEQYF
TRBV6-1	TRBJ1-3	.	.	TGTGCCAGCACAGGGACCCTATCTGGAAACACCATATATTTT	CASTGTLSGNTIYF
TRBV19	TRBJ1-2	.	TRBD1	TGTGCCAGTAGTATCCCCGGGACAGGGAAAGGCTACACCTTC	CASSIPGTGKGYTF
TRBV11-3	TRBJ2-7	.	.	TGTGCCAGCAGCTTTGACAGCTCCTACGAGCAGTACTTC	CASSFDSSYEQYF
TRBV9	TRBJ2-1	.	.	TGTGCCAGCAGCGTAAGTCCAGGCGGGGTCACTGAAGGTGAGCAGTTCTTC	CASSVSPGGVTEGEQFF